The clone carrying this TCR beta chain was seen only a few times. Its antigen is as yet unknown. The CDR3 has 15 amino acids. V dropped 5 bases and J dropped 0; count of bases not matched to a gene: 6. Germline assignment: CDR1 SNHLY and CDR2 FYNNEI. Amplified TCR beta CDR3 regions derived from RNA transcripts. An initial round of RT-PCR targeting the TCR CDR3 relied on the HTBI primer set. TCRdb re-analysed the multiplex PCR reads in MiXCR, keeping a single row per CDR3 protein. Among 650,000 to 800,000 distinct CDR3 sequences listed, approximately 42% were seen once. This record belongs to a study of T cells in Graves' hyperthyroidism and ophthalmopathy. Broader study findings: Most clonotypes that expanded in the thyroid above 0.001 also showed up in blood.

Sequenced: peripheral blood or thyroid tissue (not recorded which). This sequence joins TRBV2 and TRBJ2-7; 8 nucleotides align to TRBD2. This sequence was found in an adult man with Graves' disease, either hyperthyroidism or ophthalmopathy (not recorded which). The CDR3 loop is CASSRPGGDSYEQYF. In nucleotides, the CDR3 is TGTGCCAGCAGTCGTCCGGGAGGGGACTCCTACGAGCAGTACTTC. The full variable domain, in which reference TRBV2 and TRBJ2-7 provide the parts outside the CDR3, is EPEVTQTPSHQVTQMGQEVILRCVPISNHLYFYWYRQILGQKVEFLVSFYNNEISEKSEIFDDQFSVERPDGSNFTLKIRSTKLEDSAMYFCASSRPGGDSYEQYFGPGTRLTVT.